This section outlines one T cell receptor beta chain sequence together with its context. This sample was included in a study of CD8 T cells in Susac syndrome. Random hexamers were used to reverse transcribe about 0.5 to 1 ug of RNA. The method of amplification for TCR beta CDR3 was immunoSEQ multiplex PCR, covering 54 Vbeta and 13 Jbeta. TCRdb reanalysed the immunoSEQ multiplex PCR reads using MiXCR and keeps one entry per CDR3 protein. The table lists 300,000 to 350,000 distinct CDR3 sequences, roughly 94% of them singletons. The CDR3 runs to 13 residues. CDR1 and CDR2 from the germline V gene are KGHSH and LQKENI. The ends were cut back, 8 bases at V and 2 bases at J, with 12 bases in the middle.

The source of this sequence is a human donor with multiple sclerosis. The sample was CD4+ T cells from PBMCs. The chain joins TRBV18 to TRBJ1-1; D ambiguous. The CDR3, as DNA: TGTGCCAGCACGAATACAGAAAACACTGAAGCTTTCTTT. Its protein product is CASTNTENTEAFF.